One and the same sample provided the 18 T cell receptor beta chains below, sequenced in a study of T cells in Graves' hyperthyroidism and ophthalmopathy. TCR beta CDR3 regions were amplified from RNA. The HTBI primer set drove a first-round RT-PCR of the TCR CDR3. In TCRdb, the multiplex PCR reads were re-called with MiXCR into one record per CDR3 protein. The table lists fewer than 700,000 distinct CDR3 sequences, under 20% of them singletons, with less than 4.5% in the top ten. The sample taken for sequencing was blood. These receptors all come from a woman under 40 with Graves' hyperthyroidism.

As regards this clonotype: The junction differs from germline at one of its ends, possibly a read error. V and J are TRBV5-1 and TRBJ2-7, with a possible D match to TRBD2 (5 bases). This CDR3 region has 13 residues. Germline V lookup: CDR1 SGHRS, CDR2 YFSETQ. CDR3 bases: TGCGCCAGCAACTTGGAGGTGGCCTACGAGCAGTACTTC. As protein: CASNLEVAYEQYF.

This clonotype was detected many times. This sequence joins TRBV28 and TRBJ2-3; the match to TRBD1 covers 12 bases. This CDR3 is 15 amino acids long. The V gene's germline CDR1 is MDHEN and CDR2 SYDVKM. V dropped 6 bases and J dropped 10; count of bases not matched to a gene: 11. DNA for the CDR3: TGTGCCAGCAGGGCGGGACAGGGGGCACCAGCGGCGCAGTATTTT. It specifies CASRAGQGAPAAQYF.

This clonotype was seen many times. The CDR3 loop reads CASSPLAINEQFF. The CDR3 nucleotides read TGTGCCAGCTCACCGTTAGCGATCAATGAGCAGTTCTTC. J is TRBJ2-1 and V is TRBV18, with D possibly being TRBD2 (5 bases). This CDR3 region has 13 residues. Per the germline V gene, CDR1 is KGHSH and CDR2 is LQKENI. V lost 3 bases and J lost 6, with 9 bases in between.

This clonotype was found a few times. The rearrangement uses TRBV5-5 and TRBJ2-2; TRBD1 matches 8 bases. CDR1 SGHKS and CDR2 YYEKEE come from the germline V gene (reference sequence). CDR3 length: 18 amino acids. J was trimmed by 2 bases and V by 3 bases; bases with no gene match: 12. DNA for the CDR3: TGTGCCAGCAGCTCGACGGGACAGGCCCTTTTAAACACCGGGGAGCTGTTTTTT. This codes for CASSSTGQALLNTGELFF.

This clonotype has only a few counts. The J gene is TRBJ2-1, the V gene TRBV29-1; D not certain. The CDR3 length is 16 residues. Germline V lookup: CDR1 SQVTM, CDR2 ANQGSEA. CDR3 nucleotide sequence: TGCATTCCCAGTCTACAGCCTAATCTATCCTACAATGAGCAGTTCTTC. This codes for CIPSLQPNLSYNEQFF.

The chain uses TRBV20-1 and TRBJ2-5; 12 bases map to TRBD2. The CDR3 spans 15 residues. The germline CDR1 and CDR2 sequences are DFQATT and SNEGSKA (reference sequence). The V and J ends lost 2 bases and 0 bases, in that order; junction bases with no gene match: 1. CDR3: CSARLAGGDQETQYF. The CDR3 region has the DNA TGCAGTGCTAGACTAGCGGGAGGGGACCAAGAGACCCAGTACTTC.

This chain uses TRBV5-1 with TRBJ1-1, with D unresolved. Germline CDR1 is SGHRS and CDR2 is YFSETQ. This CDR3 contains 15 residues. The V end lost 4 bases, the J end lost 3 bases, and 16 bases lay between the germline ends. The CDR3 reads CASSPRTMVDTEAFF. The CDR3 nucleotides read TGCGCCAGCAGCCCTCGGACGATGGTCGACACTGAAGCTTTCTTT. The full variable domain, its missing parts supplied by reference TRBV5-1 and TRBJ1-1, is KAGVTQTPRYLIKTRGQQVTLSCSPISGHRSVSWYQQTPGQGLQFLFEYFSETQRNKGNFPGRFSGRQFSNSRSEMNVSTLELGDSALYLCASSPRTMVDTEAFFGQGTRLTVV.

This clonotype was counted ten times or more. The V and J genes are TRBV24-1 and TRBJ2-1; D possibly corresponds to TRBD1 (6 bases). Trimming left V 2 bases short and J 8 bases short, with 15 bases between. There are 15 residues in the CDR3. The V gene's germline CDR1 is KGHDR and CDR2 SFDVKD. CDR3 DNA: TGTGCCACCAGTGATTCACGGCAGGGGCTCGATGAGCAGTTCTTC. Protein product: CATSDSRQGLDEQFF.

This clonotype was detected only a few times. This chain's CDR3 is CAITSSGGDTEAFF. CDR3 sequence (DNA): TGTGCGATAACTAGCTCCGGGGGCGACACTGAAGCTTTCTTT. This chain connects TRBV6-9 to TRBJ1-1; tentative D call: TRBD1 (6 bases). The germline gives CDR1 MNHGY, CDR2 SVAAGI. CDR3 length: 14 amino acids.

This clonotype was recorded many times. The J gene is TRBJ2-7, the V gene TRBV6-1, with D maybe TRBD1 (5 bases). V lost 2 bases and J lost 2, with 16 bases in between. Germline CDR1 reads MNHNS; CDR2 reads SASEGT. The CDR3 sequence is 16 residues long. The CDR3 region has the DNA TGTGCCAGCAGTGAAAGGGGCGGTCCCCGCCCCTACGAGCAGTACTTC. This sequence encodes CASSERGGPRPYEQYF.

This clonotype was seen ten or more times. This chain uses TRBV11-2 with TRBJ2-2; a weak D match, TRBD2 (5 bases). Germline V gives CDR1 SGHAT, CDR2 FQNNGV. V was trimmed by 6 bases and J by 5 bases, leaving 13 bases between them. CDR3 length: 14 amino acids. The CDR3 loop reads CASSQLGVTGELFF. Written as DNA, the CDR3 is TGTGCCAGCAGTCAGTTGGGAGTAACCGGGGAGCTGTTTTTT.

This clonotype has at least ten counts. This chain's CDR3 is CASRLRDVSYEQYF. The CDR3 bases are TGTGCCAGCAGACTCCGGGACGTCTCCTACGAGCAGTACTTC. The V call is TRBV6-2 or TRBV6-3, the J call TRBJ2-7; TRBD1 or TRBD2 may be the D gene (5 bases each). Trimming took 6 bases from V and 0 from J, leaving 12 bases between them. Germline assignment: CDR1 MNHEY and CDR2 SVGEGT. The CDR3 totals 14 residues.

A remark on this clonotype: A much larger clonotype is one base distant, so this may be a read error. Here the CDR3 omits its conserved ending phenylalanine or tryptophan, so a read error is the likely source. The chain links TRBV7-8 to TRBJ1-1; 11 bases align to TRBD1. In germline, CDR1 is SGHVS, CDR2 FQNEAQ. The J segment lost 3 bases and the V segment lost 2 bases, leaving 8 bases of the junction unmatched. This CDR3 contains 17 residues. CDR3 sequence: CASSLPRTGGPHTEAFL. For the CDR3, the DNA is TGTGCCAGCAGCTTACCCCGGACAGGGGGCCCTCACACTGAAGCTTTCCTT.

This clonotype was observed many times. Relative to the germline gene, one junction end is altered; a read error may explain this. The chain combines TRBV12-3 or TRBV12-4 with TRBJ2-7, with TRBD1 identical over 8 bases. This CDR3 has 16 amino acids. The CDR3 sequence: CASTLRPTGVTYEQYF. CDR3 in DNA: TGTGCCAGCACTTTACGTCCGACAGGGGTGACCTACGAGCAGTACTTC.

This clonotype showed up many times. V usage is TRBV25-1 and J usage is TRBJ2-7, with a tentative D call TRBD1 (6 bases). The CDR3 extends over 15 amino acids. V lost 2 bases and J 0 bases, leaving 11 bases between the germline ends. Germline CDR1 MGHDK, CDR2 SYGVNS. This CDR3 reads CASSERQAGSYEQYF. CDR3 sequence (DNA): TGTGCCAGCAGTGAACGACAGGCGGGCTCCTACGAGCAGTACTTC.

The rearrangement joins TRBV6-2 or TRBV6-3 to TRBJ2-7; TRBD2 aligns across 9 bases. Trimming took 2 bases from V and 0 from J; bases not matched to a gene: 8. Germline loops: CDR1 MNHEY, CDR2 SVGEGT. The CDR3 totals 17 residues. CDR3 protein: CASSYGGRGPSSYEQYF. The CDR3 nucleotides read TGTGCCAGCAGTTACGGCGGGAGGGGCCCCAGCTCCTACGAGCAGTACTTC.

This clonotype showed up many times. V and J are TRBV28 and TRBJ2-1, with 12 bases matching TRBD2. Germline CDR1 MDHEN, CDR2 SYDVKM. V was clipped by 6 bases and J by 4 bases; unmatched bases: 7. The length of the CDR3 is 16 residues. CDR3 in DNA: TGTGCCAGCAGCCAAGGACTAGCGGGGAAGTACAATGAGCAGTTCTTC. Protein sequence: CASSQGLAGKYNEQFF.

V and J are TRBV28 and TRBJ2-3, with 8 bases identical to TRBD2. Germline V CDR1 and CDR2: MDHEN, SYDVKM. Germline trimming cut 1 base from V and 4 bases from J; bases unmatched to any gene: 16. This CDR3 contains 19 residues. The CDR3 DNA sequence: TGTGCCAGCAGTTTATTTCTCCCCATATCGGAGCGGGAGTCAGATACGCAGTATTTT. Its protein is CASSLFLPISERESDTQYF.